The source of this T cell receptor (beta chain) is a study of CD8+ T cells in alopecia areata (dated by TCRdb to the late 2010s). Regarding the research as a whole: Treated patients were enrolled in an open-label pilot trial of oral tofacitinib, 5 to 10 mg twice daily, for moderate-to-severe alopecia areata. Patients stayed on tofacitinib for 6 to 18 months and then had 6 months of follow-up off drug so that delayed response and recurrence could be assessed. The study used high-throughput TCRbeta sequencing to examine T cell clonal expansion in alopecia areata, in both the C3H/HeJ mouse model and human patients. Human TCRbeta sequencing covered scalp tissue and sorted CD4+ and CD8+ peripheral blood T cells from patchy and totalis/universalis alopecia areata patients and healthy controls. Biopsies were taken from tofacitinib-treated patients at baseline and at 4 and 24 weeks of treatment, and a later scalp biopsy was taken in several of the tofacitinib-treated patients. Scalp clonality was compared among normal scalp (n=4), patchy alopecia areata scalp (n=8), and alopecia totalis/universalis scalp (n=8). The RNA source kit depended on sample type: the PAXgene miRNA kit for fixed scalp, the miRNeasy kit for PBMCs, and the RNeasy kit for mouse skin. immunoSEQ multiplex PCR using 35 Vbeta forward primers and 13 Jbeta reverse primers was used to amplify TCRbeta CDR3 regions.

Turning to this clone: No antigen is known for it. Base qualities are not provided; no much larger clone lies one nucleotide away.

Receptor amplification or capture employed the immunoSEQ multiplex PCR assay. RNA was extracted from all samples and reverse transcribed into cDNA, which served as template for TCR sequencing. First-strand cDNA was synthesized using SuperScript III with a 2:1 mix of oligo-dT and random hexamers. A synthetic immune receptor repertoire was used to gauge amplification bias, and whatever bias remained was removed computationally. Per the original workflow: After raw reads were preprocessed to remove errors, the CDR3 was defined following IMGT conventions as running from the conserved cysteine to phenylalanine. To get clonality, Shannon entropy was normalized by log2 of the number of productive unique TCRs and the result was subtracted from 1. Whether scalp clones were CD4 or CD8 was inferred by matching scalp TCRbeta sequences against CD4 and CD8 repertoires sorted from blood. TCRdb obtained this table from immuneACCESS and retained in-frame rearrangements with V and J assigned. These tables miss some clones; where compared with another copy, unresolved V genes account for less than half of the shortfall, and the remainder is unexplained. For V, J and clone size, that table is used; D and trimming come from the DNA. Recorded for this sample are about 130,000 clones; about 57% of them occurred a single time. The ten largest clonotypes hold under 5% of the sample.

Based on the germline V gene (reference sequence), the CDR1 and CDR2 sequences are MNHEY and SMNVEV. Trimming removed 8 bases from V and 8 bases from J, leaving 33 bases between the germline ends. The cysteine opens and the phenylalanine closes a CDR3 of 18 amino acids. Only the CDR3 region is kept as DNA, spanning 54 bases read in frame from base 1. Here is what the overall study found, with its caveats: Unlike mouse skin, where gammadelta T cells dominate, normal human skin contains resident alphabeta T cells that get sequenced too, which complicates analysis of the scalp TCR repertoire. Shared TCR sequences between patients were less evident than in mice, which may be partly attributable to HLA diversity in the patient population. Compared with normal scalp, lesional scalp, particularly in alopecia totalis/universalis, had higher clonality and more expanded CD8+ clones, which suggests antigenic drive.

The meaning of the sample's time point label: baseline before oral tofacitinib. Lesional scalp punch biopsies and peripheral blood were collected from alopecia areata patients. After PBMCs were isolated by density centrifugation and stained for CD3, CD4 and CD8, a FACSAria was used to sort CD4+ and CD8+ T cells. The sequence joins TRBV27 to TRBJ1-2; the D segment could be TRBD1, given 6 matching bases. This material consisted of CD4+ T cells sorted from blood, taken at week 0. This TCR came from a human donor with alopecia areata. The CDR3 here reads CASRPGGQGVWRESGYTF. In nucleotide form, the sequence is TGTGCCAGCCGACCTGGGGGGCAGGGAGTCTGGCGGGAGTCAGGCTACACCTTC.